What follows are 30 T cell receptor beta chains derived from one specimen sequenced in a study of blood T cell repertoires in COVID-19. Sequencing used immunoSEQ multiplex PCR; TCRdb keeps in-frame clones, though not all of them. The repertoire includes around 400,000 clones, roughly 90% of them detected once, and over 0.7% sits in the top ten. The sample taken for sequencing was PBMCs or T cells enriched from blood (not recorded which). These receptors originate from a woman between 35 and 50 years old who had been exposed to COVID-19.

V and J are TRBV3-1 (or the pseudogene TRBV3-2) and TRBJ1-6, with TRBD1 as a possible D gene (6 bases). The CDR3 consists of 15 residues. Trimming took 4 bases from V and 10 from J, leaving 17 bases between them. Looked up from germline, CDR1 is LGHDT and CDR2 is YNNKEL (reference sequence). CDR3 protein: CASSRRQVRESPLHF. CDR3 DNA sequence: TGTGCCAGCAGCCGGAGACAGGTCCGTGAGTCACCCCTCCACTTT.

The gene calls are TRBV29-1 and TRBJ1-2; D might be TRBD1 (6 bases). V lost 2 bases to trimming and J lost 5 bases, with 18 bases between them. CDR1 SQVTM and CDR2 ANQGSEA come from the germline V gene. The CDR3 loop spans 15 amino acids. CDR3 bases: TGCAGCGTTGAAAGTAGTTGGGGGACAAAGTATGGCTACACCTTC. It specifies CSVESSWGTKYGYTF.

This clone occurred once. The CDR3 DNA reads TGTGCCAGCTCAACAACAGGGGGGTATGAAAAACTGTTTTTT. Translation: CASSTTGGYEKLFF. V gene TRBV18 combines with J gene TRBJ1-4; 8 nucleotides agree with TRBD1. The J segment lost 6 bases and the V segment lost 5 bases, leaving 5 bases of the junction unmatched. Per the germline V gene, CDR1 is KGHSH and CDR2 is LQKENI. The CDR3 totals 14 residues.

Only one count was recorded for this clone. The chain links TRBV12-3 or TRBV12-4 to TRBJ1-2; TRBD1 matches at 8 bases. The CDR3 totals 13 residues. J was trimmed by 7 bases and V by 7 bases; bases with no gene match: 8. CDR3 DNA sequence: TGTGCCAGCAACCTATCAGGGGGCGGTGGCTACACCTTC. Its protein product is CASNLSGGGGYTF.

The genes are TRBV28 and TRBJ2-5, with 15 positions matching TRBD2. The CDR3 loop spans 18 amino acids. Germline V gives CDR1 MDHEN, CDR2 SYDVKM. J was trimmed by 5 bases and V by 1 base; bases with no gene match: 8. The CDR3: CASSLFGLAGGPGETQYF. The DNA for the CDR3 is TGTGCCAGCAGTTTATTTGGACTAGCGGGAGGGCCAGGGGAGACCCAGTACTTC.

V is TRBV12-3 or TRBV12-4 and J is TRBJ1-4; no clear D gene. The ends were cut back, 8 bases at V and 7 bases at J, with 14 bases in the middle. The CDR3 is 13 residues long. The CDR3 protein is CASAIRGFEKLFF. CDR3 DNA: TGTGCCAGCGCGATTCGGGGATTTGAAAAACTGTTTTTT.

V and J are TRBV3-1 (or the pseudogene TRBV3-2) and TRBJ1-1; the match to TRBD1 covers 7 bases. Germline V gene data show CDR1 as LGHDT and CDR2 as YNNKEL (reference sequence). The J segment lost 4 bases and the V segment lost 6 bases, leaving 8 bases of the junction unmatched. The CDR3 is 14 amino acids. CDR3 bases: TGTGCCAGCAGTGAGACAGGGCTAGCCACTGAAGCTTTCTTT. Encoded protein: CASSETGLATEAFF.

The CDR3 region is CASSQERWTGDGYTF. CDR3 DNA sequence: TGTGCCAGCAGCCAAGAGAGGTGGACAGGGGATGGCTACACCTTC. The chain employs TRBV4-2 and TRBJ1-2, with TRBD1 matching over 9 bases. Unmatched junction bases numbered 5, after V lost 0 bases and J lost 6 bases. The germline CDR1 and CDR2 sequences are LGHNA and YNFKEQ. CDR3 length: 15 amino acids.

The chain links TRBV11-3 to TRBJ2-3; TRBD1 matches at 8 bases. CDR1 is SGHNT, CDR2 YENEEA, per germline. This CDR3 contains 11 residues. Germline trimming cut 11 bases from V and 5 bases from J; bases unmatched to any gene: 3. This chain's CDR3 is CASRGQDTQYF. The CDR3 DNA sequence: TGTGCCTCCAGGGGGCAAGATACGCAGTATTTT.

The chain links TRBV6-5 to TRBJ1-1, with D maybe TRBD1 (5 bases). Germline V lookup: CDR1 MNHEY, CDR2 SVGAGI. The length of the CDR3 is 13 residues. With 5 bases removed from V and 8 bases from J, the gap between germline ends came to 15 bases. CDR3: CASSPDRLGEAFF. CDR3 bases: TGTGCCAGCAGTCCCGACAGACTCGGGGAAGCTTTCTTT.

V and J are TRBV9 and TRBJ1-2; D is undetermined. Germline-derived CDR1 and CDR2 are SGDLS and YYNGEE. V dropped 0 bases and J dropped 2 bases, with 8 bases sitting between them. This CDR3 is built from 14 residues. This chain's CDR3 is CASSVAQQNYGYTF. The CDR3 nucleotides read TGTGCCAGCAGCGTAGCACAGCAGAACTATGGCTACACCTTC.

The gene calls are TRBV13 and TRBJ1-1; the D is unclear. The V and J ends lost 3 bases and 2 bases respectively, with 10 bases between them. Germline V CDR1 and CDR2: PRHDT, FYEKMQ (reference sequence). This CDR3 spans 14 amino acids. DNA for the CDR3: TGTGCCAGCAGCTTCGGGCGGGTTAACACTGAAGCTTTCTTT. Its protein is CASSFGRVNTEAFF.

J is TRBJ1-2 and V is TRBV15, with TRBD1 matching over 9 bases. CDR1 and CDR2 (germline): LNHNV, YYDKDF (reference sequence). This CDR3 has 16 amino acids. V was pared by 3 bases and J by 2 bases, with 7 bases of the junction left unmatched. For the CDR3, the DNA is TGTGCCACCAGCAGGGGGACAGGGATGGGCAACTATGGCTACACCTTC. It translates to CATSRGTGMGNYGYTF.

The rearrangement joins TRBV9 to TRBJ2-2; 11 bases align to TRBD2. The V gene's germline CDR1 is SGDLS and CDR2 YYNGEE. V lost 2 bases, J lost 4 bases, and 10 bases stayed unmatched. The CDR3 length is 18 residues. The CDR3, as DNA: TGTGCCAGCAGCGTGAGTCCACCCCTAGCGGGGGGCACCGGGGAGCTGTTTTTT. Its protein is CASSVSPPLAGGTGELFF.

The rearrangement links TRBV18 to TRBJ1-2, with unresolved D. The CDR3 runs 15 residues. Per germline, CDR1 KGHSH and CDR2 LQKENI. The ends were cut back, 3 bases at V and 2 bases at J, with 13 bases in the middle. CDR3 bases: TGTGCCAGCTCACCCCGGGCGGGCACGAACTATGGCTACACCTTC. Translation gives CASSPRAGTNYGYTF.

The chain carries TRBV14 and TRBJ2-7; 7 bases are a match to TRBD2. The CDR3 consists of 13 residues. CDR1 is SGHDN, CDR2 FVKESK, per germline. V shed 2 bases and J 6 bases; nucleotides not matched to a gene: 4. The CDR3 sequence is CASSQSGGFEQYF. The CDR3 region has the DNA TGTGCCAGCAGCCAATCGGGGGGATTCGAGCAGTACTTC.

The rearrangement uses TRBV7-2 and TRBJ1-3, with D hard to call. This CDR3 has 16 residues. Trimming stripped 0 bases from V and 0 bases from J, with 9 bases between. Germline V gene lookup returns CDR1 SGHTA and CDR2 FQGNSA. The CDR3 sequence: CASSLAGRVSGNTIYF. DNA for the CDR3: TGTGCCAGCAGCTTAGCGGGGAGAGTCTCTGGAAACACCATATATTTT.

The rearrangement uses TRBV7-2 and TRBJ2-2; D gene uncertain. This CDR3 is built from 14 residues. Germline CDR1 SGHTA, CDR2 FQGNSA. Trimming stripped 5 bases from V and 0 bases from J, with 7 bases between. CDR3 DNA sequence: TGTGCCAGCAGCGCAACTCCGAACACCGGGGAGCTGTTTTTT. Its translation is CASSATPNTGELFF.

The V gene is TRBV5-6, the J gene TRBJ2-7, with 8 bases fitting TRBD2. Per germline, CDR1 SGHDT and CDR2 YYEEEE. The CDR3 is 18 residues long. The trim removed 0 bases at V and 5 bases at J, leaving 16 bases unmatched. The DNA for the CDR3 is TGTGCCAGCAGCTTGGTGTTCGCGTTGCGGGGGGAAGGCCACGAGCAGTACTTC. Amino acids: CASSLVFALRGEGHEQYF.

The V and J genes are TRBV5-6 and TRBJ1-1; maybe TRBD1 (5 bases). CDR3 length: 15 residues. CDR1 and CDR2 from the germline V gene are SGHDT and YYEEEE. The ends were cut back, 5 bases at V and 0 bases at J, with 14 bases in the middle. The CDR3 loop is CASSYPTGMNTEAFF. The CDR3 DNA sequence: TGTGCCAGCAGTTACCCTACAGGAATGAACACTGAAGCTTTCTTT.

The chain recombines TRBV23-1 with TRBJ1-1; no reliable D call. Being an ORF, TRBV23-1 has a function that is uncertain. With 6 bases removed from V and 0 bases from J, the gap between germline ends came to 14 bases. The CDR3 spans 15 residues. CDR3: CASRTPGTMNTEAFF. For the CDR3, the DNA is TGCGCCAGCAGAACTCCAGGCACCATGAACACTGAAGCTTTCTTT.

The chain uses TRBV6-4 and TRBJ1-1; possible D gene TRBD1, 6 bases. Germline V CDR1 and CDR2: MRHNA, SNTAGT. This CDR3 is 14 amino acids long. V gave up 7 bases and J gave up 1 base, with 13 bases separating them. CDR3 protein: CASKRAQGNTEAFF. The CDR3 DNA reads TGTGCCAGCAAGAGAGCACAGGGGAACACTGAAGCTTTCTTT.

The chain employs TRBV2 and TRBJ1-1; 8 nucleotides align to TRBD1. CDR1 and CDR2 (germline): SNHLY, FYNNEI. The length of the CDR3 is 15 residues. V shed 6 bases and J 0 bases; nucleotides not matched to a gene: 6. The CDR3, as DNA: TGTGCCAGCAGGCCTAGACAGGGGTTGAACACTGAAGCTTTCTTT. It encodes CASRPRQGLNTEAFF.

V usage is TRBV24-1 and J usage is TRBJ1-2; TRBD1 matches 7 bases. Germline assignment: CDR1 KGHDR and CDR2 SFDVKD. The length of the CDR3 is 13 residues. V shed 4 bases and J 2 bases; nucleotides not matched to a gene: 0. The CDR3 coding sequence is TGTGCCACCAGTGACAGGGGGAACTATGGCTACACCTTC. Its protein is CATSDRGNYGYTF.

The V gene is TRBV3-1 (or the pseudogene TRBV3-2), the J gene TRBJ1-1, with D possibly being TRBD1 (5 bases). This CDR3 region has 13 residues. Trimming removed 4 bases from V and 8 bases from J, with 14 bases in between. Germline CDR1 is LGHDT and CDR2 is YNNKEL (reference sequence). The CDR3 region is CASSPGAQGEAFF. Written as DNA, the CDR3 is TGTGCCAGCAGCCCCGGCGCGCAGGGCGAAGCTTTCTTT.

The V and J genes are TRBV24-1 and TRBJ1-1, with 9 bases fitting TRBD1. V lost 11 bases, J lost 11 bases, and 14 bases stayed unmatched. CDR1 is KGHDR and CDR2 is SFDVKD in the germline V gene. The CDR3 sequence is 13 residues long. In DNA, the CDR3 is TGTGCCATCCCGACAGGGGGTGAGGGTTATGCTTTCTTT. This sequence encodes CAIPTGGEGYAFF.

Here the CDR3 reads CASSSGQASYNEQFF. CDR3 DNA: TGTGCCAGCAGCTCCGGTCAGGCGTCCTACAATGAGCAGTTCTTC. The rearrangement joins TRBV5-6 to TRBJ2-1; D is unresolved. CDR3 length: 15 residues. V dropped 3 bases and J dropped 1 base, with 11 bases sitting between them. Germline loops: CDR1 SGHDT, CDR2 YYEEEE.

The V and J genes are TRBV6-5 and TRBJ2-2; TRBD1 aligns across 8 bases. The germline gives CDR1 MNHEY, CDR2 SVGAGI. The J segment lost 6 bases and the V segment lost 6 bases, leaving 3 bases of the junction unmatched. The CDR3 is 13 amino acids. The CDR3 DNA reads TGTGCCAGCAGGGCAGGGGGCCCCGGGGAGCTGTTTTTT. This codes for CASRAGGPGELFF.

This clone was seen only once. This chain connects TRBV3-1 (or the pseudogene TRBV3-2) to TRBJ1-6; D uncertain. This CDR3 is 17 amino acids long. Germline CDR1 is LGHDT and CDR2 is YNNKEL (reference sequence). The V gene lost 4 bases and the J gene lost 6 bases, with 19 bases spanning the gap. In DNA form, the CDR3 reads TGTGCCAGCAGCCGCAAGAGCGGAAGGGTCGGTAATTCACCCCTCCACTTT. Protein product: CASSRKSGRVGNSPLHF.

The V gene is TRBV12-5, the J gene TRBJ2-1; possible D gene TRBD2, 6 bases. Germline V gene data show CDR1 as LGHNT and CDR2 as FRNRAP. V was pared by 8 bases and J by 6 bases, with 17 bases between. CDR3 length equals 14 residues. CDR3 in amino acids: CASSFAPGSNEQFF. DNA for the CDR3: TGTGCTAGTTCCTTTGCCCCCGGGAGCAATGAGCAGTTCTTC.